The source of this T cell receptor beta chain is a study of blood T cell repertoires in COVID-19. In the study overall: The analysed material was cDNA or gDNA that came from T cells, B-cell-depleted T cells, or PBMCs.

Data came from immunoSEQ multiplex PCR; TCRdb stores just in-frame clones and leaves some out. This table has over 350,000 clones, nearly 90% appearing once. CDR1 is SGHTA, CDR2 FQGNSA, per germline. The CDR3 runs 15 residues. Unmatched junction bases numbered 5, after V lost 5 bases and J lost 4 bases. Each participant's cohort was designated according to participant-reported clinical history. This chain links TRBV7-2 with TRBJ2-3; 11 bases align to TRBD2. The source material was PBMCs or T cells enriched from blood (not recorded which). The TCR comes from a woman aged 18-29 years with acute COVID-19. CDR3 sequence: CASSPRGLAADTQYF. CDR3 coding DNA: TGTGCCAGCAGCCCCCGGGGACTAGCGGCAGATACGCAGTATTTT.